This T cell receptor (beta chain) was identified during a study of T cells expressing NK-cell markers. The CDR3 spans 15 residues. In germline, CDR1 is LGHDT, CDR2 YNNKEL (reference sequence). TCRdb reprocessed the 5' RACE reads, keeping one entry per CDR3 protein, no DNA. The sample shows about 260,000 distinct CDR3 sequences, and around 3.9% sits with its ten largest clones. This TCR derives from a woman between 18 and 75 years old in good health. Input material: blood T cells: a sorted CD56 or NKG2C T cell subset, CD4+ or CD8+ T cells, or bulk PBMC T cells (not recorded which). The V and J genes are TRBV3-1 and TRBJ2-2. CDR3 sequence reads: CASSYPRSTSGELFF.